This T cell receptor beta chain derives from a study of T cells after yellow fever vaccination. Study-level information: When fractions had low cell numbers, they were prepared with SMART-Seq v4 Ultra Low Input. Study-level results: CD4 and CD8 compartments shared a small share of clonotypes, likely from convergent recombination. Compared with primary, the secondary response was weaker and peaked at day 5, not 15.

The authors made TCR cDNA by 5'RACE template switching, adding a universal primer site and UMIs. TCRdb re-called the 5' RACE reads through MiXCR, storing one row per CDR3 protein. The sample consists of approximately 550,000 distinct CDR3 sequences, 15% to 20% of them appearing once. CDR3 length: 16 amino acids. Trimming took off 5 bases at V and 2 bases at J, with 18 bases between the two ends. Germline V gene lookup returns CDR1 SGHTA and CDR2 FQGNSA. With respect to this clonotype: As yet, its antigen is unknown.

Sequenced here: PBMCs, sampled 15 days after the yellow fever booster vaccination. The chain combines TRBV7-2 with TRBJ1-1; D possibly corresponds to TRBD1 (6 bases). The TCR sequence derives from a man aged 25-45 years who received the YFV17D yellow fever vaccine. The CDR3 nucleotides are TGTGCCAGCAGCCCGGGGGTGGGGGGGACAAACACTGAAGCTTTCTTT. It is translated as CASSPGVGGTNTEAFF. Using reference TRBV7-2 and TRBJ1-1 for the parts outside the CDR3, the full variable domain is GAGVSQSPSNKVTEKGKDVELRCDPISGHTALYWYRQSLGQGLEFLIYFQGNSAPDKSGLPSDRFSAERTGGSVSTLTIQRTQQEDSAVYLCASSPGVGGTNTEAFFGQGTRLTVV.